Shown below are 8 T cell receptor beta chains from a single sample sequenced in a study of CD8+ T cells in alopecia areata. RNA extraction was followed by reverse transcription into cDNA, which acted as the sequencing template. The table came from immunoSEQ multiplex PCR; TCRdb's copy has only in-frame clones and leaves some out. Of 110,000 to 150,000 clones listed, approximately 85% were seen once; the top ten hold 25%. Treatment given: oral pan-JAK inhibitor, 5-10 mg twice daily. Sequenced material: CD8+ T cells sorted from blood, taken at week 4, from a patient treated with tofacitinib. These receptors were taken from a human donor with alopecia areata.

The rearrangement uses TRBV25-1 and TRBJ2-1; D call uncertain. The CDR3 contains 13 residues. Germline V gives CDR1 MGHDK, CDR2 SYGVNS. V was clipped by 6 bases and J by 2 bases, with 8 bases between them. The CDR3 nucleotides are TGTGCCAGCAGCCCGACACCCTACAATGAGCAGTTCTTC. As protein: CASSPTPYNEQFF.

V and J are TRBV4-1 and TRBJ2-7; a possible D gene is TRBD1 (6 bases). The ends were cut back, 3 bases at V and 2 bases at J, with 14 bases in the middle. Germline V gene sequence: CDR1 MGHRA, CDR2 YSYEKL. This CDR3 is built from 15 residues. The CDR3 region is CASSQGALETYEQYF. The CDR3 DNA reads TGCGCCAGCAGCCAGGGGGCGCTAGAGACCTACGAGCAGTACTTC.

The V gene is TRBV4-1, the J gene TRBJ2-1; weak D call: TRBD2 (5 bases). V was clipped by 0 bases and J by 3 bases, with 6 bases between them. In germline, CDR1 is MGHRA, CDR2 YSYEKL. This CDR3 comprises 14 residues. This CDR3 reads CASSQDRDYNEQFF. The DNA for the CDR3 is TGCGCCAGCAGCCAAGATCGGGACTACAATGAGCAGTTCTTC.

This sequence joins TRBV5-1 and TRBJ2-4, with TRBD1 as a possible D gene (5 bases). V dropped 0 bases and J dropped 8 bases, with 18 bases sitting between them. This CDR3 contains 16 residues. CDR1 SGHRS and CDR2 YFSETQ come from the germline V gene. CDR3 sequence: CASSLGEQGRWDIQYF. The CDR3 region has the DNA TGCGCCAGCAGCTTGGGAGAGCAGGGTCGTTGGGACATTCAGTACTTC.

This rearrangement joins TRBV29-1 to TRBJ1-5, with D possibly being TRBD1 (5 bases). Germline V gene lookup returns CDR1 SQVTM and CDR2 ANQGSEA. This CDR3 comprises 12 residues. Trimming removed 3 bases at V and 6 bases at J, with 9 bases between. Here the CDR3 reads CSVEDGAQPQHF. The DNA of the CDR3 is TGCAGCGTTGAGGACGGGGCTCAGCCCCAGCATTTT.

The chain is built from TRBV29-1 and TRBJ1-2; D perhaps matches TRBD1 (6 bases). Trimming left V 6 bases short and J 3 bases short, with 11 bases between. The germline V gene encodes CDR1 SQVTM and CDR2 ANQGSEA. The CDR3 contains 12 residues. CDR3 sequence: CSVLRQDYGYTF. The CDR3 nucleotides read TGCAGCGTACTCCGACAGGACTATGGCTACACCTTC.

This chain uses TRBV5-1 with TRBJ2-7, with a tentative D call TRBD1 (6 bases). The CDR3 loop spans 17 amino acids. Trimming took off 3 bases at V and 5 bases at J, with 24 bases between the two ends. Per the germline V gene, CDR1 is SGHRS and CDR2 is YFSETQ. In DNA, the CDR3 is TGCGCCAGCAGCTCGCCATACGGACAGCTTTCTGGGAACGAGCAGTACTTC. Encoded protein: CASSSPYGQLSGNEQYF.

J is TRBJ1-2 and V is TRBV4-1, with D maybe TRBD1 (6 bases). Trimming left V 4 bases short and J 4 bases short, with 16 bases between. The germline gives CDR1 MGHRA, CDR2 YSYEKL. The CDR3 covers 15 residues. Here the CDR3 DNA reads TGCGCCAGCAGCCCACCTACAGGGTCCGGCTATGGCTACACCTTC. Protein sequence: CASSPPTGSGYGYTF.